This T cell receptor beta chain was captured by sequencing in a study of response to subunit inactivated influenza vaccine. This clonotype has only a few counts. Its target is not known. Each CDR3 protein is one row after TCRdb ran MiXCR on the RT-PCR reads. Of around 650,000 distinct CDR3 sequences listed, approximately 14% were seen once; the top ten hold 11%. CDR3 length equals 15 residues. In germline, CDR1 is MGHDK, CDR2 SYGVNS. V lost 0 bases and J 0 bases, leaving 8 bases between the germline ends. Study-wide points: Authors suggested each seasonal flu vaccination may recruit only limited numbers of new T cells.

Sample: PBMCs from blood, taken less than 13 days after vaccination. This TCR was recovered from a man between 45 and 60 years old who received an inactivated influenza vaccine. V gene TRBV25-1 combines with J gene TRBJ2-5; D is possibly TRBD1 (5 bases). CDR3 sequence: CASSEYKGYQETQYF. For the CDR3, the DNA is TGTGCCAGCAGTGAATATAAGGGGTACCAAGAGACCCAGTACTTC.